These 30 T cell receptor beta chains were sequenced from one sample in a study of cytomegalovirus exposure and HLA in healthy donors. Use of 60 Vbeta and 13 Jbeta primers characterized the PCR. Generated by immunoSEQ multiplex PCR, the TCRdb table keeps only in-frame clones and is missing some. The sample holds about 140,000 clones, 70% to 80% seen once. Source material: PBMCs. Source of these receptors: a female donor in good health and CMV-seronegative.

The V call is TRBV4-2, the J call TRBJ2-3; a possible D gene is TRBD1 (6 bases). The CDR3 length is 18 residues. Trimming removed 1 base at V and 1 base at J, with 18 bases between. From germline, CDR1 is LGHNA and CDR2 YNFKEQ. The chain's CDR3 is CASSQVGGRPKGTDTQYF. The CDR3 DNA sequence: TGTGCCAGCAGCCAAGTAGGGGGACGACCGAAAGGCACAGATACGCAGTATTTT.

The chain is built from TRBV27 and TRBJ2-7, with 10 positions matching TRBD1. Germline-derived CDR1 and CDR2 are MNHEY and SMNVEV (reference sequence). J was trimmed by 2 bases and V by 5 bases; bases with no gene match: 12. The CDR3 extends over 17 amino acids. This CDR3 is CASSTSVGDRGPYEQYF. For the CDR3, the DNA is TGTGCCAGCAGTACCTCAGTGGGGGACAGGGGCCCCTACGAGCAGTACTTC.

The J gene is TRBJ2-3, the V gene TRBV5-4; 9 nucleotides agree with TRBD2. Germline CDR1 reads SGHNT; CDR2 reads YYREEE (reference sequence). V lost 3 bases to trimming and J lost 3 bases; unmatched junction nucleotides: 2. The CDR3 totals 14 residues. CDR3 nucleotides: TGTGCCAGCAGCTCAAGCGGGGGGACAGATACGCAGTATTTT. This codes for CASSSSGGTDTQYF.

This clone has just one count. This chain uses TRBV11-3 with TRBJ2-3; a weak D match, TRBD2 (7 bases). With 8 bases removed from V and 5 bases from J, the gap between germline ends came to 14 bases. The CDR3 runs to 13 residues. The germline CDR1 and CDR2 sequences are SGHNT and YENEEA. The CDR3 is CASLQGGVDTQYF. CDR3 DNA sequence: TGTGCCAGCCTACAGGGAGGGGTAGATACGCAGTATTTT.

This clone has ten or more counts. The J gene is TRBJ1-1, the V gene TRBV6-1; the D is unclear. This CDR3 is built from 12 residues. V gave up 7 bases and J gave up 0 bases, with 6 bases separating them. Germline V gives CDR1 MNHNS, CDR2 SASEGT. The CDR3 DNA reads as TGTGCCAGCACGTATGTGAACACTGAAGCTTTCTTT. This gives the protein CASTYVNTEAFF.

The table lists this clone with a few counts. The rearrangement uses TRBV10-3 and TRBJ1-2; the match to TRBD1 covers 7 bases. In germline, CDR1 is ENHRY, CDR2 SYGVKD. This CDR3 contains 16 residues. Losses at the gene ends were 2 bases for V and 3 bases for J; bases not matched to a gene: 9. DNA of the CDR3: TGTGCCATCAGTGAGAGTTTGGGACAGACCTACTATGGCTACACCTTC. Translating gives CAISESLGQTYYGYTF.

This rearrangement joins TRBV11-3 to TRBJ2-1; D is perhaps TRBD2 (5 bases). Germline-derived CDR1 and CDR2 are SGHNT and YENEEA. Deletions cut 5 bases from V and 7 bases from J, with 15 bases between. The CDR3 sequence is 14 residues long. Here the CDR3 DNA reads TGTGCCAGCAGCCGAGGAACCGGAGGTAATGAGCAGTTCTTC. Protein: CASSRGTGGNEQFF.

This clone has only a few counts. V is TRBV27 and J is TRBJ1-4, with 7 nucleotides matching TRBD1. The V gene's germline CDR1 is MNHEY and CDR2 SMNVEV (reference sequence). This CDR3 region has 16 residues. With 4 bases clipped from V and 8 bases from J, the junction kept 13 bases outside the gene matches. This CDR3 reads CASSSWTTGLGEKLFF. CDR3 in DNA: TGTGCCAGCAGTTCCTGGACGACAGGGTTAGGCGAAAAACTGTTTTTT.

This sequence joins TRBV10-3 and TRBJ1-2, with a tentative D call TRBD1 (5 bases). Germline V gene data show CDR1 as ENHRY and CDR2 as SYGVKD. The CDR3 covers 17 residues. Deletions cut 8 bases from V and 0 bases from J, with 22 bases between. Here the CDR3 reads CAIAGRWGDGTNYGYTF. The CDR3 DNA follows: TGTGCCATCGCGGGAAGGTGGGGGGACGGAACTAACTATGGCTACACCTTC.

V gene TRBV4-2 combines with J gene TRBJ2-3; 11 bases map to TRBD2. Germline lookup yields CDR1 LGHNA and CDR2 YNFKEQ. The length of the CDR3 is 17 residues. V trimming: 0 bases; J trimming: 6 bases; junction bases outside the gene matches: 8. CDR3 region: CASSQELAGVSGDTQYF. In DNA form, the CDR3 reads TGTGCCAGCAGCCAAGAACTAGCGGGAGTCTCGGGTGATACGCAGTATTTT.

The chain employs TRBV2 and TRBJ2-5, with a possible D match to TRBD2 (5 bases). The closer fit of TRBJ2-7 to the DNA end suggests the J call may be wrong. Germline CDR1 is SNHLY and CDR2 is FYNNEI. CDR3 length equals 13 residues. CDR3: CASTRTGPSEQYF. Here the CDR3 DNA reads TGTGCCAGCACCCGGACTGGCCCATCCGAGCAGTACTTC.

This clone was seen once. This chain joins TRBV27 and TRBJ1-1, with D hard to call. Trimming pared 0 bases from V and 4 bases from J, leaving 9 bases between. Germline V gives CDR1 MNHEY, CDR2 SMNVEV (reference sequence). The CDR3 consists of 14 residues. For the CDR3, the DNA is TGTGCCAGCAGTTTATCGCCCGGGGTCACTGAAGCTTTCTTT. Protein sequence: CASSLSPGVTEAFF.

The CDR3 bases are TGCGCCAGCAGCTTGTGGGGCAGGGGAGTTAACACTGAAGCTTTCTTT. Translation: CASSLWGRGVNTEAFF. The chain carries TRBV5-1 and TRBJ1-1; the D gene is possibly TRBD1 (6 bases). This CDR3 has 16 amino acids. CDR1 is SGHRS and CDR2 is YFSETQ in the germline V gene. The germline V and J ends were trimmed by 1 base and 2 bases, with 15 bases remaining between them. The whole variable domain, remainder taken from reference TRBV5-1 and TRBJ1-1, is KAGVTQTPRYLIKTRGQQVTLSCSPISGHRSVSWYQQTPGQGLQFLFEYFSETQRNKGNFPGRFSGRQFSNSRSEMNVSTLELGDSALYLCASSLWGRGVNTEAFFGQGTRLTVV.

The chain links TRBV7-2 to TRBJ1-2; 7 nucleotides line up with TRBD1. CDR3 size: 15 residues. The J segment lost 8 bases and the V segment lost 1 base, leaving 10 bases of the junction unmatched. The germline CDR1 and CDR2 sequences are SGHTA and FQGNSA. The CDR3 coding sequence is TGTGCCAGCAGCTTAGGTGGAGGTCAGGGGGTCGGCTACACCTTC. This sequence encodes CASSLGGGQGVGYTF.

CDR3 sequence: CASSLAAGVKNYGYTF. The CDR3 bases are TGTGCCAGCAGCTTAGCGGCAGGGGTCAAGAACTATGGCTACACCTTC. The V gene is TRBV7-9, the J gene TRBJ1-2; maybe TRBD1 (6 bases). Between the trimmed V and J ends, which lost 0 bases and 2 bases, there was a span of 13 bases. This CDR3 has 16 amino acids. Per germline, CDR1 SEHNR and CDR2 FQNEAQ (reference sequence). Using reference TRBV7-9 and TRBJ1-2 for the parts outside the CDR3, the full variable domain is DTGVSQNPRHKITKRGQNVTFRCDPISEHNRLYWYRQTLGQGPEFLTYFQNEAQLEKSRLLSDRFSAERPKGSFSTLEIQRTEQGDSAMYLCASSLAAGVKNYGYTFGSGTRLTVV.

The J gene is TRBJ2-1, the V gene TRBV19, with 7 nucleotides matching TRBD1. There are 12 residues in the CDR3. The ends lost 5 bases at V and 9 bases at J; junction bases unmatched: 4. Germline values: CDR1 LNHDA, CDR2 SQIVND (reference sequence). CDR3 amino acids: CASSARGCEQFF. As DNA, the CDR3 is TGTGCCAGTAGTGCCAGGGGGTGTGAGCAGTTCTTC.

The chain carries TRBV13 and TRBJ2-7; 9 bases match TRBD2. Per the germline V gene, CDR1 is PRHDT and CDR2 is FYEKMQ (reference sequence). CDR3 length: 16 amino acids. The V segment lost 2 bases and the J segment 0 bases; nucleotides outside the gene matches: 5. CDR3 in amino acids: CASSLKTSGSSYEQYF. For the CDR3, the DNA is TGTGCCAGCAGCTTAAAGACTAGCGGAAGCTCCTACGAGCAGTACTTC.

The gene calls are TRBV10-1 and TRBJ2-1; the D gene is possibly TRBD2 (5 bases). The CDR3 loop spans 11 amino acids. V was pared by 8 bases and J by 13 bases, with 15 bases between. Germline-derived CDR1 and CDR2 are WNHNN and SYGVQD (reference sequence). CDR3 in amino acids: CASGGTSPQFF. The CDR3 nucleotides are TGCGCCAGCGGAGGAACTTCACCTCAGTTCTTC.

This clone was observed once. The gene calls are TRBV6-5 and TRBJ1-4, with TRBD1 matching over 7 bases. The CDR3 is 15 residues long. The V gene's germline CDR1 is MNHEY and CDR2 SVGAGI. J was trimmed by 8 bases and V by 4 bases; bases with no gene match: 10. In DNA, the CDR3 is TGTGCCAGCAGTTTAGGAAACAGGGGTGAGGAAAAACTGTTTTTT. Translating gives CASSLGNRGEEKLFF.

The chain joins TRBV30 to TRBJ2-5; D is possibly TRBD2 (7 bases). The CDR3 spans 12 residues. Germline lookup yields CDR1 GTSNPN and CDR2 SVGIG (reference sequence). V lost 1 base and J 6 bases, leaving 9 bases between the germline ends. The CDR3 coding sequence is TGTGCCTGGAGTGCCGGGGGGCAGACCCAGTACTTC. Translating it yields CAWSAGGQTQYF.

This clone turned up a few times. V and J are TRBV30 and TRBJ2-1, with D possibly TRBD2 on 5 matching bases. There are 14 residues in the CDR3. The V gene lost 2 bases and the J gene lost 8 bases, with 16 bases spanning the gap. Germline CDR1 and CDR2: GTSNPN and SVGIG (reference sequence). This chain's CDR3 is CAWSSRGSWDEQFF. Here the CDR3 DNA reads TGTGCCTGGAGTTCCCGTGGGAGTTGGGATGAGCAGTTCTTC. Full variable domain (missing parts from reference TRBV30 and TRBJ2-1): SQTIHQWPATLVQPVGSPLSLECTVEGTSNPNLYWYRQAAGRGLQLLFYSVGIGQISSEVPQNLSASRPQDRQFILSSKKLLLSDSGFYLCAWSSRGSWDEQFFGPGTRLTVL.

This clone was detected only once. This chain joins TRBV28 and TRBJ2-3; possibly TRBD1 for D (5 bases). The length of the CDR3 is 16 residues. CDR1 is MDHEN and CDR2 is SYDVKM in the germline V gene. With 4 bases removed from V and 2 bases from J, the gap between germline ends came to 16 bases. The CDR3 DNA reads TGTGCCAGCAGTTCCCCGACAGAACCTCCCACAGATACGCAGTATTTT. Amino acids: CASSSPTEPPTDTQYF.

The CDR3 DNA reads TGCGCCAGCAGTGAGAGGGGCAGCGGGGAGCTGTTTTTT. This gives the protein CASSERGSGELFF. The chain employs TRBV10-1 and TRBJ2-2; tentative D call: TRBD1 (5 bases). Trimming pared 2 bases from V and 7 bases from J, leaving 8 bases between. This CDR3 contains 13 residues. Germline CDR1 WNHNN, CDR2 SYGVQD (reference sequence).

A few counts support this clone. CDR3 loop: CASSSLAGGSAGELFF. CDR3 nucleotide sequence: TGTGCCAGCAGCTCATTAGCGGGAGGTAGTGCCGGGGAGCTGTTTTTT. The V call is TRBV7-3, the J call TRBJ2-2; TRBD2 matches 10 bases. Germline loops: CDR1 SGHTA, CDR2 FQGTGA. The CDR3 is 16 residues long. V lost 4 bases, J lost 6 bases, and 8 bases stayed unmatched. The entire variable domain, with the rest obtained from reference TRBV7-3 and TRBJ2-2, is as follows: GAGVSQTPSNKVTEKGKYVELRCDPISGHTALYWYRQSLGQGPEFLIYFQGTGAADDSGLPNDRFFAVRPEGSVSTLKIQRTERGDSAVYLCASSSLAGGSAGELFFGEGSRLTVL.

The chain couples TRBV19 to TRBJ1-5, with 8 bases aligning to TRBD1. With 8 bases clipped from V and 1 base from J, the junction kept 7 bases outside the gene matches. Per germline, CDR1 LNHDA and CDR2 SQIVND (reference sequence). CDR3 length: 15 amino acids. As DNA, the CDR3 is TGTGCCAGTGCCGACAGGGGAGAAAGCAATCAGCCCCAGCATTTT. It yields the protein CASADRGESNQPQHF.

The genes are TRBV5-4 and TRBJ1-1, with 8 nucleotides matching TRBD1. Trimming took 0 bases from V and 4 from J; bases not matched to a gene: 8. The CDR3 sequence is 16 residues long. Germline CDR1 SGHNT, CDR2 YYREEE (reference sequence). In nucleotides, the CDR3 is TGTGCCAGCAGCTTGGCGGCACGACAGGGGTTCACTGAAGCTTTCTTT. Amino acids: CASSLAARQGFTEAFF.

The chain uses TRBV6-5 and TRBJ2-7; TRBD1 agrees at 7 bases. The junction had 13 bases not matched to a gene; V was cut back by 6 bases and J by 8 bases. The germline CDR1 and CDR2 sequences are MNHEY and SVGAGI. This CDR3 region has 14 residues. The CDR3 DNA sequence: TGTGCCAGCAGAATAGGACAGGACCCCGTGAAGCAGTACTTC. Protein: CASRIGQDPVKQYF.

V is TRBV7-6 and J is TRBJ2-3; D gene ambiguous. V lost 5 bases and J lost 6, with 9 bases in between. Germline V CDR1 and CDR2: SGHVS, FNYEAQ. CDR3 length: 12 amino acids. The CDR3 sequence is CASSPQADTQYF. As DNA, the CDR3 is TGTGCCAGCAGCCCGCAGGCTGATACGCAGTATTTT.

The genes are TRBV7-9 and TRBJ2-1, with TRBD2 matching 13 bases. The CDR3 totals 18 residues. CDR1 and CDR2 (germline): SEHNR, FQNEAQ (reference sequence). Losses at the gene ends were 5 bases for V and 0 bases for J; bases not matched to a gene: 7. The CDR3 nucleotides read TGTGCCAGCAGCAAGGGACTAGCGGGGAGGAGCTCCTACAATGAGCAGTTCTTC. Amino acid sequence: CASSKGLAGRSSYNEQFF.

As for this clone: Additional DNA sequences in this sample encode the identical CDR3. CDR3 sequence (DNA): TGTGCCAGCAGCCCGGGTGGGTCTGGAAACACCATATATTTT. Encoded protein: CASSPGGSGNTIYF. The chain is built from TRBV7-3 and TRBJ1-3; D is uncertain. The CDR3 totals 14 residues. V was trimmed by 5 bases and J by 1 base, leaving 9 bases between them. In germline, CDR1 is SGHTA, CDR2 FQGTGA.